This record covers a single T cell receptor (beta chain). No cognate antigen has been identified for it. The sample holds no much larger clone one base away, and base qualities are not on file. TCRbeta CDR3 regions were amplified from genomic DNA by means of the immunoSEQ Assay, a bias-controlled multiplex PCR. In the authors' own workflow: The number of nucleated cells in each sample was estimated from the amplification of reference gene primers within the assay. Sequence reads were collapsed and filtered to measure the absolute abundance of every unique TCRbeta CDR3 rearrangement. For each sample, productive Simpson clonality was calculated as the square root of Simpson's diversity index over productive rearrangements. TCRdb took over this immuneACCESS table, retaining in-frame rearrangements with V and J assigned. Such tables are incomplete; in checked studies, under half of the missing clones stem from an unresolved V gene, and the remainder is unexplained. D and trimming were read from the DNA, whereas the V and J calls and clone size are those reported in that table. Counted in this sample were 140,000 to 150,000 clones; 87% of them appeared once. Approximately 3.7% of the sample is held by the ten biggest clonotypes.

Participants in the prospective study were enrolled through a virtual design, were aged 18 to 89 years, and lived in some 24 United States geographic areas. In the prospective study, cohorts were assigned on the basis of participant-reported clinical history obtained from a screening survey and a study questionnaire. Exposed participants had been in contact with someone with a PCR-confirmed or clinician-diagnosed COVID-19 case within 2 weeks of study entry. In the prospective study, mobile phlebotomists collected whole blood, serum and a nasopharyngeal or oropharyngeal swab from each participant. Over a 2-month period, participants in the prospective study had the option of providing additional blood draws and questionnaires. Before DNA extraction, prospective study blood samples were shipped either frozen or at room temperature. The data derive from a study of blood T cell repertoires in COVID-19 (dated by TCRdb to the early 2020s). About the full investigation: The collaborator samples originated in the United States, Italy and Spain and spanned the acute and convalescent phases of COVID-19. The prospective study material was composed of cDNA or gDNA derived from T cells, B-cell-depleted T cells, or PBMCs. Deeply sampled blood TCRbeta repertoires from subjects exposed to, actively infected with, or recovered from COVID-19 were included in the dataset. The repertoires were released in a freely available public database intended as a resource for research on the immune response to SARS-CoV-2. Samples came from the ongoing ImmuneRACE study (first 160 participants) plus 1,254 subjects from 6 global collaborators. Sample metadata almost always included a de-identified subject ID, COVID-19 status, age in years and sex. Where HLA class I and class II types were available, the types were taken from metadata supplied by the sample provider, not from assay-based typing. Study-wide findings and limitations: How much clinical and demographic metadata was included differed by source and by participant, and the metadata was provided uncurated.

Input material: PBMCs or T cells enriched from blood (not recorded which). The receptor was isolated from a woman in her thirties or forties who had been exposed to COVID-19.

The CDR3 here reads CASSLAGTSATYEQYF. The DNA sequence is TGCGCCAGCAGCTTGGCCGGGACTAGCGCAACCTACGAGCAGTACTTC. Here the chain combines TRBV5-1 and TRBJ2-7, with 10 bases matching TRBD2. CDR1 and CDR2 are read off the germline V gene as SGHRS and YFSETQ. Unmatched junction bases come to 5, with V trimmed by 0 bases and J by 2 bases. The CDR3 sequence holds 16 residues, the cysteine and phenylalanine included. Only the CDR3 region is kept as DNA, spanning 48 bases read in frame from base 1.